The present TCR beta chain was sequenced within a study of blood T cells in healthy people across ages. The use of a sample-barcoded 5' primer and a J-beta primer mix characterized a second PCR of roughly 7 to 12 cycles. TCRdb used MiXCR to reprocess the 5' RACE reads, holding one entry per CDR3 protein. The sample carries 950,000 to 1,200,000 distinct CDR3 sequences, around two fifths recorded once. This CDR3 spans 13 amino acids. Germline V gene data show CDR1 as DFQATT and CDR2 as SNEGSKA (reference sequence). Germline trimming cut 6 bases from V and 11 bases from J; bases unmatched to any gene: 14.

V and J are TRBV20-1 and TRBJ1-1; 8 bases match TRBD1. This TCR derives from a man younger than 30 in good health. Sequencing used blood. This CDR3 is CSAPTGASGGAFF. CDR3 nucleotide sequence: TGCAGTGCCCCGACAGGGGCGAGTGGTGGGGCTTTCTTT.